The T cell receptor beta chain described here comes from a study of blood T cell repertoires in COVID-19 (dated by TCRdb to 2020 to 2021). About the full investigation: Samples from collaborators originated in the United States, Italy and Spain and spanned both the acute and convalescent phases of COVID-19. The material from the prospective study consisted of cDNA or gDNA derived from T cells, B-cell-depleted T cells, or PBMCs. Deeply sampled blood TCRbeta repertoires from subjects exposed to, actively infected with, or recovered from COVID-19 were included in the dataset. A freely available public database, intended as a resource for researchers studying the immune response to SARS-CoV-2, is where the repertoires were released. Samples came from the ongoing ImmuneRACE study (first 160 participants) plus 1,254 subjects from 6 global collaborators. Nearly every sample came with metadata listing a de-identified subject ID, COVID-19 status, age in years and sex. Where available, HLA class I and class II types were obtained from metadata supplied by the sample provider rather than from assay-based typing. Overall study outcomes, separate from this receptor: Clinical and demographic metadata were provided uncurated, with the amount varying by source and participant.

About this clone itself: The antigen it recognizes is unknown. No base-level quality is on record; no much larger clone is a single base apart.

The collaborating institutions used their own protocols to collect whole blood in K2EDTA tubes. For TCRbeta analysis, collaborators shipped samples as frozen whole blood, isolated PBMCs, or DNA extracted from either of those sample types. Spanning cysteine to phenylalanine, the CDR3 consists of 14 amino acids. Only the CDR3 DNA is retained, 42 bases long and in frame from the first base. Germline trimming: 2 bases from V, 4 bases from J; junction bases outside gene matches: 2. Looking up the germline V gene yields CDR1 MNHEY and CDR2 SVGEGT. TCRbeta CDR3 regions were amplified from genomic DNA by means of the immunoSEQ Assay, a bias-controlled multiplex PCR. The authors processed their data as follows. The number of nucleated cells in each sample was estimated by amplification of reference gene primers within the assay. To quantify the absolute abundance of each unique TCRbeta CDR3 rearrangement, sequence reads were collapsed and filtered. Productive Simpson clonality was computed per sample as the square root of Simpson's diversity index over productive rearrangements. Imported from immuneACCESS, the table was reduced by TCRdb to in-frame sequences with V and J called. These copies leave out some clones; in studies compared against another copy, an unresolved V gene accounts for under half, and the cause of the remainder is not known. D and trimming come from the DNA, and the V and J calls and clone size come from that table. This sample comprises approximately 150,000 clones, approximately 80% of them detected only once. The top ten constitute more than 1.5% of the sample.

Sequencing used peripheral blood. The clonotype originates from a human donor in a cohort sampled during active COVID-19. In this chain, TRBV6-2 or TRBV6-3 is recombined with TRBJ1-5, with 7 bases in between that match TRBD1. The CDR3 protein is CASSYLGQNQPQHF. The DNA sequence reads TGTGCCAGCAGTTACCTGGGACAGAATCAGCCCCAGCATTTT.